This T cell receptor (beta chain) was profiled in a study of T cells in Graves' hyperthyroidism and ophthalmopathy. Germline loops: CDR1 SGHAT, CDR2 FQNNGV. V was pared by 4 bases and J by 1 base, with 7 bases between. The CDR3 runs 14 residues. Amplification of TCR beta CDR3 regions used RNA as the template. When the TCR CDR3 underwent first-round RT-PCR, the HTBI primer set was used. One entry per CDR3 protein results from TCRdb running MiXCR on the multiplex PCR reads. The sample yields about 710,000 distinct CDR3 sequences, about 15% seen once. Newly diagnosed hyperthyroidism, duration under 2 months, in patients aged 18 to 65. Out of 10 ml of fresh peripheral blood came the PBMCs.

The rearrangement uses TRBV11-2 and TRBJ2-2, with D unresolved. This receptor was identified in a man aged 18 to 30 with Graves' hyperthyroidism. The sequencing input was blood. For the CDR3, the DNA is TGTGCCAGCAGCTCCCTCCGGAACACCGGGGAGCTGTTTTTT. Protein sequence: CASSSLRNTGELFF.